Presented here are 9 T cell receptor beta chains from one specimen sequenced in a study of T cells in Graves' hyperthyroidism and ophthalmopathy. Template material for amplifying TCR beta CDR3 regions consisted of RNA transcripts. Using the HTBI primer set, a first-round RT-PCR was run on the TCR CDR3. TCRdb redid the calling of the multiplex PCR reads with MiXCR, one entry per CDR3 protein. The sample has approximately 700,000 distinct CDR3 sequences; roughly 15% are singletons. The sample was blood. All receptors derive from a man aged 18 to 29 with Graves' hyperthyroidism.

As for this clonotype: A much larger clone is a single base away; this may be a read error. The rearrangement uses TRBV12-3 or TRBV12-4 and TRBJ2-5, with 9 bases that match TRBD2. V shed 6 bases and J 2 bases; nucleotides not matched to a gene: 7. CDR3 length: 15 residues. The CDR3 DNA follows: TGTGCCAGCAGCGCACTAGCGGGTGTGCAAGAGACCCAGTACTTC. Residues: CASSALAGVQETQYF.

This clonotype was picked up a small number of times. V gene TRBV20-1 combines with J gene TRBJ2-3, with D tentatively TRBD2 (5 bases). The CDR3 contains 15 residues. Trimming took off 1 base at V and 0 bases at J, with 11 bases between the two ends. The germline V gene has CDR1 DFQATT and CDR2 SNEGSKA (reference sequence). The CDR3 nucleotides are TGCAGTGCTAGAGGATCGCGGGCAAGCACAGATACGCAGTATTTT. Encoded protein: CSARGSRASTDTQYF.

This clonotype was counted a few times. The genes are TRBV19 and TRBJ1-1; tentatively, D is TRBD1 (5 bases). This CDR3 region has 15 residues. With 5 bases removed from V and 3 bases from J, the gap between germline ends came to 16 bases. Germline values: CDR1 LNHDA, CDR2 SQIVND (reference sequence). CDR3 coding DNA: TGTGCCAGTAGTCCCCTCCAGGGCATCCACACTGAAGCTTTCTTT. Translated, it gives CASSPLQGIHTEAFF. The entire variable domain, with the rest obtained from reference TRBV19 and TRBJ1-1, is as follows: DGGITQSPKYLFRKEGQNVTLSCEQNLNHDAMYWYRQDPGQGLRLIYYSQIVNDFQKGDIAEGYSVSREKKESFPLTVTSAQKNPTAFYLCASSPLQGIHTEAFFGQGTRLTVV.

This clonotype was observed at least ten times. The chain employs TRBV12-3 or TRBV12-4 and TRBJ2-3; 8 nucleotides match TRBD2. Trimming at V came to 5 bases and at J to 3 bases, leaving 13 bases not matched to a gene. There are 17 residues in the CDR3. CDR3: CASSLIVTSEGTDTQYF. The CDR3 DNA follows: TGTGCCAGCAGTCTTATTGTGACTAGCGAGGGAACAGATACGCAGTATTTT.

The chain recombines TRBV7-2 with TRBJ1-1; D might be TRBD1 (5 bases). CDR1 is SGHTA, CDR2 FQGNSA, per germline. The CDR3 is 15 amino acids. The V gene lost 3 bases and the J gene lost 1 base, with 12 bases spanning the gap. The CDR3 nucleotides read TGTGCCAGCAGCTTGTTTGAGGGGCCGAACACTGAAGCTTTCTTT. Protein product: CASSLFEGPNTEAFF.

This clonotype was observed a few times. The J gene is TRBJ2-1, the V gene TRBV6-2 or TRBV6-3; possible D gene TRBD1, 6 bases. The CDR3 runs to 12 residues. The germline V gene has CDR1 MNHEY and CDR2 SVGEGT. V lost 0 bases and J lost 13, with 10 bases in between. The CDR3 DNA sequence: TGTGCCAGCAGTTACTCCGGACAGTTTCAGTTCTTC. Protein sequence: CASSYSGQFQFF.

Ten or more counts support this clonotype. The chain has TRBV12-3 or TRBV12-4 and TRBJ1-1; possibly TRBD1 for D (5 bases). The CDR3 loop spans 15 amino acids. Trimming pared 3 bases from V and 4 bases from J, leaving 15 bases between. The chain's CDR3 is CASSLQGGMGTEAFF. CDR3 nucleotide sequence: TGTGCCAGCAGTTTGCAGGGCGGGATGGGCACTGAAGCTTTCTTT.

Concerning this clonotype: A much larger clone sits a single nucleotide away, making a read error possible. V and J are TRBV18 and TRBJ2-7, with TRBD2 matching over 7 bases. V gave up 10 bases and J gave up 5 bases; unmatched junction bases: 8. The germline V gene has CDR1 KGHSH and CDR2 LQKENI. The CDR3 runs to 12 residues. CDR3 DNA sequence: TGTGCCAACTCCTCGGGACTAAACGAGCAGTACTTC. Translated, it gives CANSSGLNEQYF.

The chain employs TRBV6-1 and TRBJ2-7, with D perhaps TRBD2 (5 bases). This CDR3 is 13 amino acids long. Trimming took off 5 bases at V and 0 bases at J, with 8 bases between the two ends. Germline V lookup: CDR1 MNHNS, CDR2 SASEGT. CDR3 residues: CASSKEASYEQYF. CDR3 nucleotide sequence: TGTGCCAGCAGTAAGGAGGCCTCCTACGAGCAGTACTTC.